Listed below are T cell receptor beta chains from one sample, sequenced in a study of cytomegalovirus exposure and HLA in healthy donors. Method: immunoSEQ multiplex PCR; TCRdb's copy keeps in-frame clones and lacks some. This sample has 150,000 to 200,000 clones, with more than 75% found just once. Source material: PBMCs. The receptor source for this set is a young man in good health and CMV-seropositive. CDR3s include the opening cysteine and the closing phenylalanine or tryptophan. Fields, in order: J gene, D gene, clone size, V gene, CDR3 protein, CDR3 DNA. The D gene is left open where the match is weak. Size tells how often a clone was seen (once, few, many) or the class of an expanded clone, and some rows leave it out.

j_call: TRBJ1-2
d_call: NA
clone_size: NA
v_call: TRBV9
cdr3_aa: CASSPHTSGGGYTF
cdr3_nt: TGTGCCAGCAGCCCCCACACCTCCGGCGGTGGCTACACCTTC

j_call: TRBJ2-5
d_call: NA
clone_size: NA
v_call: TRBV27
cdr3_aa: CASSPSQGLGQETQYF
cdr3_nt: TGTGCCAGCAGTCCCTCCCAGGGGTTGGGTCAAGAGACCCAGTACTTC

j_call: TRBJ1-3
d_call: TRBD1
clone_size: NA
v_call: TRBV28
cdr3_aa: CASSNRGRGNTIYF
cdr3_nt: TGTGCCAGCAGCAACAGGGGGCGAGGAAACACCATATATTTT

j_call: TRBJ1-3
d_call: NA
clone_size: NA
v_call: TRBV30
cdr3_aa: CAWRVRSFGNTIYF
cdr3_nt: TGTGCCTGGAGAGTTCGGAGTTTCGGAAACACCATATATTTT

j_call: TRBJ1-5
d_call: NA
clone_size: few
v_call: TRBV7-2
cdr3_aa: CASSYGLNQPQHF
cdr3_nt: TGTGCCAGCAGCTACGGACTCAATCAGCCCCAGCATTTT

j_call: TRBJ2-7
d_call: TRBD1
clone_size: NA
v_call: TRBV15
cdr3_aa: CATGQGSYEQYF
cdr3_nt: TGTGCCACGGGACAGGGGAGCTACGAGCAGTACTTC

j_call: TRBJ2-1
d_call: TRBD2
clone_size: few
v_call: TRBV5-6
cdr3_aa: CASRALAATYNEQFF
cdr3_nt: TGTGCCAGCAGAGCACTAGCGGCCACCTACAATGAGCAGTTCTTC

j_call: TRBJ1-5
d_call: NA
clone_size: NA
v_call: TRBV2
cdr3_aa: CASKSSATENQPQHF
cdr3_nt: TGTGCCAGCAAGAGTAGCGCTACCGAGAATCAGCCCCAGCATTTT

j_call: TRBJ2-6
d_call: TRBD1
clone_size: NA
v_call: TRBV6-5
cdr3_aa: CASTSGGAGANVLTF
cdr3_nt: TGTGCCAGCACCTCAGGGGGCGCTGGGGCCAACGTCCTGACTTTC

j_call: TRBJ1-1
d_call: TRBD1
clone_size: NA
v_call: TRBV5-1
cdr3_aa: CASSPRGLGQLNTEAFF
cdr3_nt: TGCGCCAGCAGCCCTAGGGGGCTCGGACAGTTGAACACTGAAGCTTTCTTT

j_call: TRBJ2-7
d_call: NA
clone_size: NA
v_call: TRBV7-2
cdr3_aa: CASSPHPDSSYEQYF
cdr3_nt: TGTGCCAGCAGCCCCCATCCGGACAGTTCCTACGAGCAGTACTTC

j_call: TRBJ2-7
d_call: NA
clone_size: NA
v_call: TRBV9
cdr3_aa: CASSVGELGYEQYF
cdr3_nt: TGTGCCAGCAGCGTAGGCGAGCTAGGCTACGAGCAGTACTTC

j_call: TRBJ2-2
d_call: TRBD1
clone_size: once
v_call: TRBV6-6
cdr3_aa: CASRPGTGGPGELFF
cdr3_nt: TGTGCCAGCAGGCCCGGGACAGGGGGCCCGGGGGAGCTGTTTTTT

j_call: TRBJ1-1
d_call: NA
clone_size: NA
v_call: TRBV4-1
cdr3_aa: CASSQEGSREAFF
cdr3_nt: TGCGCCAGCAGCCAAGAGGGCAGCAGAGAAGCTTTCTTT

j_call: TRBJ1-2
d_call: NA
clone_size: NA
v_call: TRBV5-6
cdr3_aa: CASSLAGVSTF
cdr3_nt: TGTGCCAGCAGCTTGGCGGGGGTTTCCACCTTC

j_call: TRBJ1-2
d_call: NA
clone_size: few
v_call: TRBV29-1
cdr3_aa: CSVAPPANYGYTF
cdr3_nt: TGCAGCGTCGCACCTCCAGCTAACTATGGCTACACCTTC

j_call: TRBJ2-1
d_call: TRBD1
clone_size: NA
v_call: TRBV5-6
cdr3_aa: CASSQRTGLMDEQFF
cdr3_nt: TGTGCCAGCAGCCAGAGGACAGGTCTAATGGATGAGCAGTTCTTC

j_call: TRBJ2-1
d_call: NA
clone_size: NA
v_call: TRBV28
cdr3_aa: CASSSGQGSYNEQFF
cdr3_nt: TGTGCCAGCAGTTCCGGGCAGGGCTCCTACAATGAGCAGTTCTTC

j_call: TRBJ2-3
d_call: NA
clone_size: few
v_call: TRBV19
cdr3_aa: CASNSIQGTVNTQYF
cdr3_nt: TGTGCCAGTAATTCCATTCAGGGAACAGTAAATACGCAGTATTTT

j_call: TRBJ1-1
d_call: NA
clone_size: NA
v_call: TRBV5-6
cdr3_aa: CASSLSGLAFF
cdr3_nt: TGTGCCAGCAGCTTGTCAGGCTTAGCTTTCTTT

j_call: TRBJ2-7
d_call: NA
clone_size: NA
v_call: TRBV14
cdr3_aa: CASSQGRGGFYEQYF
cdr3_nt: TGTGCCAGCAGCCAAGGGCGGGGCGGCTTTTACGAGCAGTACTTC

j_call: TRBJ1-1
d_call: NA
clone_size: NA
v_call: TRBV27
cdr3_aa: CASSFVGRGTEAFF
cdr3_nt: TGTGCCAGCAGTTTCGTGGGCAGGGGCACTGAAGCTTTCTTT

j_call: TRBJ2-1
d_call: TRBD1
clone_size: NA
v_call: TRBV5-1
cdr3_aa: CASSLRTGWDEQFF
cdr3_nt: TGCGCCAGCAGCCTACGGACAGGTTGGGATGAGCAGTTCTTC

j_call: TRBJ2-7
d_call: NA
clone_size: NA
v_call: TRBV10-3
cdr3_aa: CAIRGGTSYEQYF
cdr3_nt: TGTGCCATCCGAGGCGGGACCTCCTACGAGCAGTACTTC

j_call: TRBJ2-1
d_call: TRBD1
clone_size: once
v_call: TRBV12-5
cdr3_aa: CASGGGTGAVVGEQFF
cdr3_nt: TGTGCTAGTGGTGGGGGGACAGGGGCGGTAGTCGGTGAGCAGTTCTTC

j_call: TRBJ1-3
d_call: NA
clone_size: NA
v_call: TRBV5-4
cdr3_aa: CASSLGGTSGNTIYF
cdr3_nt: TGTGCCAGCAGCTTGGGGGGGACTAGTGGAAACACCATATATTTT

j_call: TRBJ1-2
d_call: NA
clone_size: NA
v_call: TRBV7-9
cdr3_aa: CASSLGQALPYGYTF
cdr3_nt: TGTGCCAGCAGCTTAGGACAGGCCCTACCTTATGGCTACACCTTC

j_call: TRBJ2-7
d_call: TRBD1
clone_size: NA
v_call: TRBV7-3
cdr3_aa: CASSHDRGVRYEQYF
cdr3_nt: TGTGCCAGCAGCCACGACAGGGGTGTTCGATACGAGCAGTACTTC

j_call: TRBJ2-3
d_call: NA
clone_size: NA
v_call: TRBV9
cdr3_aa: CASSVLPNQDTQYF
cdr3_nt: TGTGCCAGCAGCGTCCTCCCGAACCAGGATACGCAGTATTTT

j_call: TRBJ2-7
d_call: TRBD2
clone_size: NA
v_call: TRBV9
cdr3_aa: CASSVAREGNPYEQYF
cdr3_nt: TGTGCCAGCAGCGTAGCTAGGGAGGGTAACCCCTACGAGCAGTACTTC

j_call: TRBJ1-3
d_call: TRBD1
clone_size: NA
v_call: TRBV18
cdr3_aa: CASSPRSGQLFGNTIYF
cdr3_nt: TGTGCCAGCTCACCCCGATCGGGACAGTTATTTGGAAACACCATATATTTT

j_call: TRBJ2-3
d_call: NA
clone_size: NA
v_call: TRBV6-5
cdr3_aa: CASSYGGRDTDTQYF
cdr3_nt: TGTGCCAGCAGTTACGGTGGCAGGGATACAGATACGCAGTATTTT

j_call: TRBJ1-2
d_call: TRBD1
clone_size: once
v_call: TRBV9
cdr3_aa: CASSVGQGAYGYTF
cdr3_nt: TGTGCCAGCAGCGTAGGACAGGGAGCCTATGGCTACACCTTC

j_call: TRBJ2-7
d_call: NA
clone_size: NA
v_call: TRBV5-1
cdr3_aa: CASSLSGGTYEQYF
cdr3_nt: TGCGCCAGCAGCTTGTCCGGGGGAACCTACGAGCAGTACTTC

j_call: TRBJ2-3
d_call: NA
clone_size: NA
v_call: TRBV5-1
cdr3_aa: CASGLGRGTDTQYF
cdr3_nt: TGCGCCAGCGGGCTAGGGAGAGGGACAGATACGCAGTATTTT

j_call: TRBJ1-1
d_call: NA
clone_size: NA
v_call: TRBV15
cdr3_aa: CATSRAGQWNTEAFF
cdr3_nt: TGTGCCACCAGCAGAGCCGGACAGTGGAACACTGAAGCTTTCTTT

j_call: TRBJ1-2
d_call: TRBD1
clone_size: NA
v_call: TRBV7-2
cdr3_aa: CAKTDRGNYGYTF
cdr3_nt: TGTGCCAAAACGGACAGGGGGAACTATGGCTACACCTTC

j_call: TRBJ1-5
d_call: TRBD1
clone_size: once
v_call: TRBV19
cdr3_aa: CASSIQTGAQPQHF
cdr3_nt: TGTGCCAGTAGTATACAAACAGGGGCTCAGCCCCAGCATTTT

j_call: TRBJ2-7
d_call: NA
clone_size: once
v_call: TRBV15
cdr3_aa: CATSKVWVRTGSYEQYF
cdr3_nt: TGTGCCACCAGCAAAGTTTGGGTCCGCACAGGTTCCTACGAGCAGTACTTC

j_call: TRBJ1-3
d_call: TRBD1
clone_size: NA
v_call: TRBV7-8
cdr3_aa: CASSLPGQQPGAIYF
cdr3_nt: TGTGCCAGCAGCCTACCGGGACAGCAGCCTGGTGCCATATATTTT

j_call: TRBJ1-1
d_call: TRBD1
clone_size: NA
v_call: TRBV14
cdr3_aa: CASSQEDRGGTEAFF
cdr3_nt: TGTGCCAGCAGCCAAGAGGACAGGGGGGGCACTGAAGCTTTCTTT

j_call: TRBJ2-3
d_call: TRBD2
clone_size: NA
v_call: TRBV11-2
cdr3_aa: CASSYRLAGATDTQYF
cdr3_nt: TGTGCCAGCAGCTACCGACTAGCGGGAGCGACAGATACGCAGTATTTT

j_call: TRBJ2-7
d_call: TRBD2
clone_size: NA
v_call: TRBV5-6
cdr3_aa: CASSSGGTTYEQYF
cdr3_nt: TGTGCCAGCAGCTCAGGCGGGACTACCTACGAGCAGTACTTC

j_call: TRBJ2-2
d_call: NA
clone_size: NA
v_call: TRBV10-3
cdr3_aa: CAISLYQDTGELFF
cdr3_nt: TGTGCCATCTCCCTATACCAGGACACCGGGGAGCTGTTTTTT

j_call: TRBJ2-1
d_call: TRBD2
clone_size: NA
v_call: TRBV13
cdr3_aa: CASSLPGGGVYNEQFF
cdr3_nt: TGTGCCAGCAGCTTGCCGGGAGGTGGGGTCTACAATGAGCAGTTCTTC

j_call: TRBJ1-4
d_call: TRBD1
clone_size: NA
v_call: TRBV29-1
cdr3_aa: CSVEGTGENEKLFF
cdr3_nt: TGCAGCGTTGAGGGGACAGGGGAGAATGAAAAACTGTTTTTT

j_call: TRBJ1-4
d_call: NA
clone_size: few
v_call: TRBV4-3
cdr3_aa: CASSQEGAGNQKLFF
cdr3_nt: TGCGCCAGCAGCCAAGAAGGGGCAGGGAATCAAAAACTGTTTTTT

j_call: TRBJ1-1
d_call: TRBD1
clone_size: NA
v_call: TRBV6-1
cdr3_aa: CASRWTGRDTEAFF
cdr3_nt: TGTGCCAGCAGGTGGACAGGGCGGGACACTGAAGCTTTCTTT

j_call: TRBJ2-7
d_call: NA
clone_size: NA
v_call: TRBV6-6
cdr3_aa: CASSYPGVYEQYF
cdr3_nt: TGTGCCAGCAGTTACCCAGGGGTTTACGAGCAGTACTTC

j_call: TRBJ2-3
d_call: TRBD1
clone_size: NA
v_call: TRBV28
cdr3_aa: CASSLTRDRSTDTQYF
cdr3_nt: TGTGCCAGCAGTCTGACCCGGGACAGGAGCACAGATACGCAGTATTTT

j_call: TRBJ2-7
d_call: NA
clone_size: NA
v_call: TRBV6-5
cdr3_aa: CASRDLREQYF
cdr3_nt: TGTGCCAGCCGGGATTTGAGGGAGCAGTACTTC

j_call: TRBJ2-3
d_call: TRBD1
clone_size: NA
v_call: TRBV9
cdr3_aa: CASSSGQAGDTQYF
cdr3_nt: TGTGCCAGCAGCTCGGGACAGGCGGGAGATACGCAGTATTTT

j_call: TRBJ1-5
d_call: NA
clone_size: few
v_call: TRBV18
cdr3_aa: CASSPLGYSNQPQHF
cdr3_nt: TGTGCCAGCTCACCCCTCGGGTATAGCAATCAGCCCCAGCATTTT

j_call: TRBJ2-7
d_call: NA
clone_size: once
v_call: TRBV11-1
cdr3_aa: CASSFLPGFYEQYF
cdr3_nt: TGTGCCAGCAGCTTCCTCCCAGGCTTCTACGAGCAGTACTTC